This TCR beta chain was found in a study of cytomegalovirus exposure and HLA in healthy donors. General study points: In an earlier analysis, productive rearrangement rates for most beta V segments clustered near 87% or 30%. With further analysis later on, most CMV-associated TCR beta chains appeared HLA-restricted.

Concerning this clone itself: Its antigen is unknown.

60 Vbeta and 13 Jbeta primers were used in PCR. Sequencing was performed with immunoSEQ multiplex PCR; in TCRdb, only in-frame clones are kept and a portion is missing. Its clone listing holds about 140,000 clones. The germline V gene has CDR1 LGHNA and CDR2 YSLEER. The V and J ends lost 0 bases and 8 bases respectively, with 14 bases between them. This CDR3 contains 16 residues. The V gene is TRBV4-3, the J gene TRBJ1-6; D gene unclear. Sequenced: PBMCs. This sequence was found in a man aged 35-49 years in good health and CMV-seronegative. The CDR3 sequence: CASSQETPGLDSPLHF. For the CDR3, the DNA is TGCGCCAGCAGCCAAGAAACGCCAGGACTAGATTCACCCCTCCACTTT.